This T cell receptor (beta chain) was recorded in a study of blood T cell repertoires in COVID-19. Study at large: Specimens from acute and convalescent COVID-19 originated in the United States, Italy and Spain. Nucleic acid was either cDNA or gDNA, and it came from T cells, B-cell-depleted T cells, or PBMCs.

CDR3 size: 17 residues. Germline V gene lookup returns CDR1 LNHDA and CDR2 SQIVND (reference sequence). Germline trimming cut 9 bases from V and 0 bases from J; bases unmatched to any gene: 7. As originally analysed: For nucleated cells, counts were estimated from reference gene primer amplification. This table comes from immunoSEQ multiplex PCR, and its TCRdb copy is limited to in-frame clones, with some not included. V and J calls and clone size follow that table, whereas D and trimming were derived from the DNA. This repertoire shows over 350,000 clones, 86% found once; its top ten account for roughly 1.4%.

The receptor was derived from a woman aged 25 to 39 with active or convalescent COVID-19. The sample comprised peripheral blood. The genes are TRBV19 and TRBJ2-2; TRBD2 aligns across 13 bases. The CDR3 region has the DNA TGTGCCAGCAATAGGGGACTAGCGGGAACGAACACCGGGGAGCTGTTTTTT. This gives the protein CASNRGLAGTNTGELFF. Complete variable domain (other parts from reference TRBV19 and TRBJ2-2): DGGITQSPKYLFRKEGQNVTLSCEQNLNHDAMYWYRQDPGQGLRLIYYSQIVNDFQKGDIAEGYSVSREKKESFPLTVTSAQKNPTAFYLCASNRGLAGTNTGELFFGEGSRLTVL.